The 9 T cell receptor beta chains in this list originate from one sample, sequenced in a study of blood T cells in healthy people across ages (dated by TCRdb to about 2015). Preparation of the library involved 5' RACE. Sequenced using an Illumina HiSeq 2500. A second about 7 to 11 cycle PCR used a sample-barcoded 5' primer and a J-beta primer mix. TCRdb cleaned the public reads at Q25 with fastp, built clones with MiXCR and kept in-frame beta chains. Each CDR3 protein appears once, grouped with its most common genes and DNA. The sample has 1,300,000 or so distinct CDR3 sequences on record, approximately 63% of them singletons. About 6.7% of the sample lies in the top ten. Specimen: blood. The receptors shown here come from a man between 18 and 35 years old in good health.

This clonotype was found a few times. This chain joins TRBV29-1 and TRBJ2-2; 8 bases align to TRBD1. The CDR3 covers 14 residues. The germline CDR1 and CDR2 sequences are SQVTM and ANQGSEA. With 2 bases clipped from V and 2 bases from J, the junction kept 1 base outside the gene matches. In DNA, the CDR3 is TGCAGCGTTGAACAGGGGGCTAACACCGGGGAGCTGTTTTTT. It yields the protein CSVEQGANTGELFF.

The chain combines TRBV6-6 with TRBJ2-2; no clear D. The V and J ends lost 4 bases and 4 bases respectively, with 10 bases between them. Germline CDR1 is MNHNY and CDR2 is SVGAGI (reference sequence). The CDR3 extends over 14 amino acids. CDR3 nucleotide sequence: TGTGCCAGCAGTTTGGAGAGGAGCACCGGGGAGCTGTTTTTT. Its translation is CASSLERSTGELFF.

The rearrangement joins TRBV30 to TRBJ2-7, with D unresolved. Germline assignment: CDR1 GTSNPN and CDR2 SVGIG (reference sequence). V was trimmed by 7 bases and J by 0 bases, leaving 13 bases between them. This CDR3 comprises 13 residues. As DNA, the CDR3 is TGTGCCTCGAACCTGCGGAGCTCCTACGAGCAGTACTTC. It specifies CASNLRSSYEQYF.

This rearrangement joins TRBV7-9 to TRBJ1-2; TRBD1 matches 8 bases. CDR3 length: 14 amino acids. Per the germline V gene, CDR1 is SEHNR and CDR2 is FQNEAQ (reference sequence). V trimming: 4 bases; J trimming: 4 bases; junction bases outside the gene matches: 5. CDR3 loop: CASSSLQGAYGYTF. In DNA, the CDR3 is TGTGCCAGCAGCTCCCTTCAGGGGGCCTATGGCTACACCTTC. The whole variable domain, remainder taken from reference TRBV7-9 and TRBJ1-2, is DTGVSQNPRHKITKRGQNVTFRCDPISEHNRLYWYRQTLGQGPEFLTYFQNEAQLEKSRLLSDRFSAERPKGSFSTLEIQRTEQGDSAMYLCASSSLQGAYGYTFGSGTRLTVV.

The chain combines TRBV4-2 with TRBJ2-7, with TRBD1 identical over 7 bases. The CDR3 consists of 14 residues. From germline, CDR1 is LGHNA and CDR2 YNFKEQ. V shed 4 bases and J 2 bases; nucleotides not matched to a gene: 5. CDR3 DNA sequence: TGTGCCAGCAGCCTTGGACAGGAAGCCTACGAGCAGTACTTC. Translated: CASSLGQEAYEQYF.

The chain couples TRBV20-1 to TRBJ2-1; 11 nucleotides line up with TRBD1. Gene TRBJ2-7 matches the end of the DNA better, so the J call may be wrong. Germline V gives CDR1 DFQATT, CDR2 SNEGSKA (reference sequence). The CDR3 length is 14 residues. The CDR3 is CSARVGTGGYEQYF. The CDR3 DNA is TGCAGTGCTAGAGTAGGGACAGGGGGCTACGAGCAGTACTTC.

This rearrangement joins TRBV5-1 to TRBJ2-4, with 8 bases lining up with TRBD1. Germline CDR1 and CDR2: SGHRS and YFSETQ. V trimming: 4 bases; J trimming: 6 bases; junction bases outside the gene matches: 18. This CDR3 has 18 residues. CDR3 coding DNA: TGCGCCAGCAGCCGAACCACCGACTTGGACAGGGATGGAAACATTCAGTACTTC. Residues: CASSRTTDLDRDGNIQYF.

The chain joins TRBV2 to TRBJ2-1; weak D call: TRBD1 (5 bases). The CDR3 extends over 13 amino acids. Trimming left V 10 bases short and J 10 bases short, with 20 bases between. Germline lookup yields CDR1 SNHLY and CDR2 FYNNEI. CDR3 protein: CATQGRVFDEQFF. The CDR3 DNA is TGTGCCACCCAGGGAAGGGTTTTCGACGAGCAGTTCTTC.

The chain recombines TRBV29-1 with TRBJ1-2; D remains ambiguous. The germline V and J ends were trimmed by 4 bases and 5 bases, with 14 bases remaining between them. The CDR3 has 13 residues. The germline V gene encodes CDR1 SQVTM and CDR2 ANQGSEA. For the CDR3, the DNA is TGCAGCGTTGTTGGGGAGGGCCAGTATGGCTACACCTTC. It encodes CSVVGEGQYGYTF.